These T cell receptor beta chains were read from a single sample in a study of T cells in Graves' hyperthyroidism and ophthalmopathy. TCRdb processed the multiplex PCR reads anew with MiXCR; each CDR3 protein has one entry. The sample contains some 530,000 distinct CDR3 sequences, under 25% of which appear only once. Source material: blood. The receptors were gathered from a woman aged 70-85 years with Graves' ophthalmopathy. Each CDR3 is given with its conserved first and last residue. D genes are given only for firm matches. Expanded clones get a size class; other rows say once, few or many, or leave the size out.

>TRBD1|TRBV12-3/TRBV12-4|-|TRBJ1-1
CASRTGTGLSAFF
TGTGCCAGCAGAACCGGGACAGGGTTGTCAGCTTTCTTT
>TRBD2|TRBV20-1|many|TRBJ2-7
CSAREGGSSGRYEQYF
TGCAGTGCTAGAGAAGGTGGGAGTAGCGGGAGATACGAGCAGTACTTC
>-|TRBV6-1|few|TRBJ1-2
CASREGLSGGYTF
TGTGCCAGCAGGGAGGGACTCTCTGGGGGCTACACCTTC
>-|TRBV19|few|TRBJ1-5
CASSTGLRGQPQHF
TGTGCCAGTAGTACCGGGTTAAGGGGTCAGCCCCAGCATTTT
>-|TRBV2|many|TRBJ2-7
CASSEGTSSYEQYF
TGTGCCAGCAGTGAGGGGACGAGCTCCTACGAGCAGTACTTC
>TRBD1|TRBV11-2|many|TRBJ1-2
CASSPGTGEGYTF
TGTGCCAGCAGCCCTGGGACAGGGGAAGGCTACACCTTC
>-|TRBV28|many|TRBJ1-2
CASSLLAGKGYTF
TGTGCCAGCAGTTTACTAGCTGGGAAAGGCTACACCTTC
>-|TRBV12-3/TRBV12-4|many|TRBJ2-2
CASSYGSTNTGELFF
TGTGCCAGCAGTTACGGGAGTACGAACACCGGGGAGCTGTTTTTT
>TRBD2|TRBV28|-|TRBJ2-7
CASRGVSEQYF
TGTGCCAGCCGGGGGGTGTCCGAGCAGTACTTC
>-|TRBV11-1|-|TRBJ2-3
CASSLAPGRTDTQYF
TGTGCCAGCAGCTTAGCGCCTGGGCGCACAGATACGCAGTATTTT
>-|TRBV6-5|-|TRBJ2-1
CASSYADGYNEQFF
TGTGCCAGCAGTTACGCGGACGGGTACAATGAGCAGTTCTTC
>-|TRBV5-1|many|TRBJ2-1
CASSLMGGLNEQFF
TGCGCCAGCAGCTTGATGGGAGGACTCAATGAGCAGTTCTTC
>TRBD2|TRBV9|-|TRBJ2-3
CASSARGSRTDTQYF
TGTGCCAGCAGCGCCCGCGGGAGTCGCACAGATACGCAGTATTTT
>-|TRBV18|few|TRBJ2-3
CASSPAWGTDTQYF
TGTGCCAGCTCACCCGCCTGGGGCACAGATACGCAGTATTTT
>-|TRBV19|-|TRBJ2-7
CASSEGVGQNYEQYF
TGTGCCAGTAGTGAGGGGGTCGGACAGAACTACGAGCAGTACTTC
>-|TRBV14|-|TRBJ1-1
CASSPHPHRANTEAFF
TGTGCCAGCAGCCCCCACCCCCACAGGGCAAACACTGAAGCTTTCTTT
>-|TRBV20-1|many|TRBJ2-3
CSAREGTDTQYF
TGCAGTGCTAGAGAGGGCACAGATACGCAGTATTTT
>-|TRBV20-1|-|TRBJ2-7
CSATPPGGGGPSCEQYF
TGCAGTGCTACTCCCCCTGGGGGGGGCGGACCCTCCTGCGAGCAGTACTTC
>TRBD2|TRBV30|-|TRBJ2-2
CAWSISAGGNTGELFF
TGTGCCTGGAGTATATCAGCGGGAGGAAACACCGGGGAGCTGTTTTTT
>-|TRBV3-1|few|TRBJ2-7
CASSQVPTYEQYF
TGTGCCAGCAGCCAAGTCCCCACCTACGAGCAGTACTTC
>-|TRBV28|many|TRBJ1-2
CASTEPQGWGYTF
TGTGCCAGCACCGAACCACAGGGATGGGGCTACACCTTC
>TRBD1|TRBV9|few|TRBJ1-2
CASSLPSSGQGADYGYTF
TGTGCCAGCAGCTTACCTTCTTCGGGACAGGGGGCGGACTATGGCTACACCTTC
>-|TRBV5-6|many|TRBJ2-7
CASTETGSLPSYEQYF
TGTGCCAGCACCGAAACGGGATCTCTCCCTTCCTACGAGCAGTACTTC
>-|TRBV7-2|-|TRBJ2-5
CASSHNSGKETQYF
TGTGCCAGCAGCCACAATAGCGGCAAAGAGACCCAGTACTTC
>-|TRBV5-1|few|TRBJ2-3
CASSLFGRNTDTQYF
TGCGCCAGCAGCTTGTTCGGGAGAAACACAGATACGCAGTATTTT
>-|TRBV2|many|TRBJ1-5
CASRWRSNSNQPQHF
TGTGCCAGCAGATGGAGATCTAATAGCAATCAGCCCCAGCATTTT
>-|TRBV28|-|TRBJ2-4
CASSLFSRGNIQYF
TGTGCCAGCAGTTTATTTTCCCGGGGAAACATTCAGTACTTC
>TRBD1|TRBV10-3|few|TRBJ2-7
CAISPDRVGEQYF
TGTGCCATCAGCCCGGACAGGGTCGGCGAGCAGTACTTC
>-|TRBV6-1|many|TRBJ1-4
CATRETNEKLFF
TGTGCCACCAGGGAAACTAATGAAAAACTGTTTTTT
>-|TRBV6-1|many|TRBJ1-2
CASTSSLYGYTF
TGTGCCAGCACTTCAAGTCTCTATGGCTACACCTTC
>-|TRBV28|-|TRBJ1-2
CASSQDMSSGPYGYTF
TGTGCCAGCAGCCAAGATATGAGCAGCGGCCCCTATGGCTACACCTTC
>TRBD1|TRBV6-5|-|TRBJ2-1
CASSYGGRGPLKFF
TGTGCCAGCAGTTACGGGGGCAGGGGGCCCTTGAAGTTCTTC
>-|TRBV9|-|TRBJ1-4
CASSVGAAGHLSNEKLFF
TGTGCCAGCAGCGTAGGTGCGGCAGGGCATCTTTCTAATGAAAAACTGTTTTTT
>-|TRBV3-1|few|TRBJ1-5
CASSQFRTSQPQHF
TGTGCCAGCAGCCAATTCAGGACCAGTCAGCCCCAGCATTTT
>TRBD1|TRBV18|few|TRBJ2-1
CASSPPGQGALGNEQFF
TGTGCCAGCTCACCTCCGGGACAGGGGGCTTTGGGCAATGAGCAGTTCTTC
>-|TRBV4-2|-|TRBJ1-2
CASSQDPEWDGYTF
TGTGCCAGCAGCCAAGACCCGGAATGGGATGGCTACACCTTC
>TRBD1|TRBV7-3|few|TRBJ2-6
CASSLMGQGSGANVLTF
TGTGCCAGCAGCTTAATGGGACAGGGCTCTGGGGCCAACGTCCTGACTTTC
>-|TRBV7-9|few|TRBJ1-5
CASSGGTVQPQHF
TGTGCCAGCAGCGGGGGGACGGTTCAGCCCCAGCATTTT
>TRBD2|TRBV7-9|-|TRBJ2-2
CASSLPSGSRAGELFF
TGTGCCAGCAGCTTACCTAGCGGGAGCCGGGCCGGGGAGCTGTTTTTT
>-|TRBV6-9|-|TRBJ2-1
CASSYVQNNYNEQFF
TGTGCCAGCAGTTACGTTCAAAACAATTACAATGAGCAGTTCTTC
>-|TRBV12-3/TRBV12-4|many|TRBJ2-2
CASSRGLNTGELFF
TGTGCCAGCAGCCGGGGCCTGAACACCGGGGAGCTGTTTTTT
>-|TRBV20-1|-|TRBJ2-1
CSARDERSRWANEQFF
TGCAGTGCTAGAGATGAGAGGAGCCGGTGGGCCAATGAGCAGTTCTTC
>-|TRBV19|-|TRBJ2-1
CASSIDLQKFGYNEQFF
TGTGCCAGTAGTATAGATTTACAAAAATTCGGCTACAATGAGCAGTTCTTC
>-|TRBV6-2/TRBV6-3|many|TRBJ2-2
CASSYPPTRGAEAGELFF
TGTGCCAGCAGTTACCCTCCTACTCGGGGGGCTGAGGCCGGGGAGCTGTTTTTT
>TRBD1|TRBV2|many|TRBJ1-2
CASKTGANYGYTF
TGTGCCAGCAAAACAGGGGCGAACTATGGCTACACCTTC